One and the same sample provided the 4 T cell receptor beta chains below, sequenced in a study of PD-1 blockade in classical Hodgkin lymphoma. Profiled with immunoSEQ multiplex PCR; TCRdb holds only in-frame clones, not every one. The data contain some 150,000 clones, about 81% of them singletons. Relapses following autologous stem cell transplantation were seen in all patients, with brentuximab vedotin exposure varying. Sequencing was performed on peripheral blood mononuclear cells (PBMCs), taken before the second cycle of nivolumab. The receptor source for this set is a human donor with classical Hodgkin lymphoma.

This CDR3 reads CASSYSGQAETQYF. CDR3 nucleotide sequence: TGTGCCAGCAGTTACTCTGGACAGGCAGAGACCCAGTACTTC. The rearrangement links TRBV6-5 to TRBJ2-5, with 7 bases fitting TRBD1. Germline loops: CDR1 MNHEY, CDR2 SVGAGI. J gave up 4 bases and V 0 bases, and 2 bases lay outside the gene matches. The CDR3 length is 14 residues.

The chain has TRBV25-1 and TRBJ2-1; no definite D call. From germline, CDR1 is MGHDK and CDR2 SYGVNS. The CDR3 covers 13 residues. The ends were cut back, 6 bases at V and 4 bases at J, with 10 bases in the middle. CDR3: CASSRLAYNEQFF. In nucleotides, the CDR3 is TGTGCCAGCAGCAGACTGGCATACAATGAGCAGTTCTTC.

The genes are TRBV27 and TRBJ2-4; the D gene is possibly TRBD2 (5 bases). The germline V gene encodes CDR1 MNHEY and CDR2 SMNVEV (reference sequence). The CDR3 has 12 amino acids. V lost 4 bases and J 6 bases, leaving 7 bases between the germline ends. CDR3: CASSSRGNIQYF. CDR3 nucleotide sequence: TGTGCCAGCAGTTCTCGGGGAAACATTCAGTACTTC.

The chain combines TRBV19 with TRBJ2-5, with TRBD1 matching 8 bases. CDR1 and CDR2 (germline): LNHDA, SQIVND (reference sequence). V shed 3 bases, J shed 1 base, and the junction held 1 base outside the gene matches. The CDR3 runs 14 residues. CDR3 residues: CASSMGQVQETQYF. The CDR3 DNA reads TGTGCCAGTAGTATGGGACAGGTCCAAGAGACCCAGTACTTC.